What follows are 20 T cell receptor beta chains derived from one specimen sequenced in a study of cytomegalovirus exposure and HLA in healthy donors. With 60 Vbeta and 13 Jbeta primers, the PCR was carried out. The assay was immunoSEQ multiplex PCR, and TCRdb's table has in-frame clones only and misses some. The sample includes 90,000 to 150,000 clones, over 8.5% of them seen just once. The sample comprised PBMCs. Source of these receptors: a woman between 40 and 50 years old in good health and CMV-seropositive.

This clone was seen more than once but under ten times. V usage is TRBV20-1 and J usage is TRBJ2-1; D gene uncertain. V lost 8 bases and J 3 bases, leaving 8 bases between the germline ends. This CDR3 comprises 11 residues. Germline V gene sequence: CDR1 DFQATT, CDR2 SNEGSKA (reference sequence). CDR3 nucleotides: TGCAGTTCCTCTGTCTACAATGAGCAGTTCTTC. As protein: CSSSVYNEQFF.

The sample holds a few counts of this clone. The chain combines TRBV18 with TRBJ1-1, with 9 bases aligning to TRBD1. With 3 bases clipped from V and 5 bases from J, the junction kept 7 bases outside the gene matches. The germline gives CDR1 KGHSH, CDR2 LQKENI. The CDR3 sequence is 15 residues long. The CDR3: CASSPRDRVGTEAFF. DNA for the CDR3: TGTGCCAGCTCACCGCGGGACAGGGTGGGAACTGAAGCTTTCTTT.

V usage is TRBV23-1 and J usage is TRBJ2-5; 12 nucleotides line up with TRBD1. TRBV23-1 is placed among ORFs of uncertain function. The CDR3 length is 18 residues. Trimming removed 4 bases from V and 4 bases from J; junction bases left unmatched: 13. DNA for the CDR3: TGCGCCAGCAGTCCGGGACAGGGGGCAACTAGCCGCCTAGAGACCCAGTACTTC. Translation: CASSPGQGATSRLETQYF.

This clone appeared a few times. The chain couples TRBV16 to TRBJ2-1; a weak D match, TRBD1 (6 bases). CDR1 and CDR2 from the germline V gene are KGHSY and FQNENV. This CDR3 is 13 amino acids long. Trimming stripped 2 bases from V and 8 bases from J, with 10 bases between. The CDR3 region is CASSQGTLDEQFF. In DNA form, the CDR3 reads TGTGCCAGCAGCCAAGGGACACTCGATGAGCAGTTCTTC.

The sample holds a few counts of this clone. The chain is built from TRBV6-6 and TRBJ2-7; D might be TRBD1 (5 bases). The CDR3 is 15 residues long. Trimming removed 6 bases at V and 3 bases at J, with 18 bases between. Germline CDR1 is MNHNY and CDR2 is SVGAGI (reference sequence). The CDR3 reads CASRPPRDSDYEQYF. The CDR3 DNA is TGTGCCAGCAGGCCTCCCCGAGACAGCGACTACGAGCAGTACTTC.

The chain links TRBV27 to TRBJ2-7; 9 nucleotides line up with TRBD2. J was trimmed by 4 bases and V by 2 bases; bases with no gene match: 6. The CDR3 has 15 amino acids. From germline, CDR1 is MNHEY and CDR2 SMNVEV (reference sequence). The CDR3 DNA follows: TGTGCCAGCAGTTTAAGCCTAGCGGGGATATACGAGCAGTACTTC. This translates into CASSLSLAGIYEQYF.

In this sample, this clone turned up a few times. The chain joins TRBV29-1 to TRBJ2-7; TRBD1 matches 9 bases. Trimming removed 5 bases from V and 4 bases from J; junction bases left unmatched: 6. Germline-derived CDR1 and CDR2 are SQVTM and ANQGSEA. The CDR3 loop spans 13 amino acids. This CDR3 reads CSVRQGGRYEQYF. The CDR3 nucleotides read TGCAGCGTTAGACAGGGGGGACGGTACGAGCAGTACTTC.

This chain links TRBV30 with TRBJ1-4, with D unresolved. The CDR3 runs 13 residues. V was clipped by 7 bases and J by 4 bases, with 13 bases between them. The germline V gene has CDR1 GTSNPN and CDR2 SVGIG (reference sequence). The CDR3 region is CASSPQVNEKLFF. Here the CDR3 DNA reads TGTGCCTCCTCGCCGCAGGTTAATGAAAAACTGTTTTTT.

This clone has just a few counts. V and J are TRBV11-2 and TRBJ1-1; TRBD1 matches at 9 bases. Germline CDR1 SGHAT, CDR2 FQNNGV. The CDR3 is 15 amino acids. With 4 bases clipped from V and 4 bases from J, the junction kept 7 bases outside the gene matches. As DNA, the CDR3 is TGTGCCAGCAGCTCAAACAGGGGGCCGGTCACTGAAGCTTTCTTT. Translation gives CASSSNRGPVTEAFF.

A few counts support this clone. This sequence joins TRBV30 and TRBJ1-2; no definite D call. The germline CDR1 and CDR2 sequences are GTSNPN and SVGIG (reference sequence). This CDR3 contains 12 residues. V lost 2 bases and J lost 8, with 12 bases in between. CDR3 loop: CAWSTPLGGYTF. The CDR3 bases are TGTGCCTGGAGTACCCCACTCGGGGGCTACACCTTC.

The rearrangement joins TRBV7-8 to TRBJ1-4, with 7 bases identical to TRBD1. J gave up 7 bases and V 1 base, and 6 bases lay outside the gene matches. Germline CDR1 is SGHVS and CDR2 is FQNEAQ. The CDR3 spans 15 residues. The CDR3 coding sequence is TGTGCCAGCAGCTTAGGTCCAGGGGGAGGTGAAAAACTGTTTTTT. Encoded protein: CASSLGPGGGEKLFF.

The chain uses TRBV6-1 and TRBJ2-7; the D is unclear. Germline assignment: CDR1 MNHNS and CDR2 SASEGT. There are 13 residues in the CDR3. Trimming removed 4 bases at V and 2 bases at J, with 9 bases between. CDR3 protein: CASSVNTPYEQYF. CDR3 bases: TGTGCCAGCAGTGTTAACACACCCTACGAGCAGTACTTC.

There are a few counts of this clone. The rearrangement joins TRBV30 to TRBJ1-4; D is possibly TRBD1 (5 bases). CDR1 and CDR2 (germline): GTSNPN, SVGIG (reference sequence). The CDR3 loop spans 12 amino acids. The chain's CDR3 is CACGTHNEKLFF. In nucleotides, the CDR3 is TGTGCGTGCGGGACCCATAATGAAAAACTGTTTTTT. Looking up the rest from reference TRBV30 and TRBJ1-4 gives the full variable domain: SQTIHQWPATLVQPVGSPLSLECTVEGTSNPNLYWYRQAAGRGLQLLFYSVGIGQISSEVPQNLSASRPQDRQFILSSKKLLLSDSGFYLCACGTHNEKLFFGSGTQLSVL.

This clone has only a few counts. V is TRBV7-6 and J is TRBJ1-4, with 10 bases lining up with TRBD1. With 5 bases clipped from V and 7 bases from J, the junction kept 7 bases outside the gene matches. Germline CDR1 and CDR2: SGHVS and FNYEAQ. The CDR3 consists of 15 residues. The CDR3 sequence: CASSQPGQGFEKLFF. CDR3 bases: TGTGCCAGCAGCCAGCCGGGACAGGGGTTTGAAAAACTGTTTTTT. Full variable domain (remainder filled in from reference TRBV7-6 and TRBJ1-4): GAGVSQSPRYKVTKRGQDVALRCDPISGHVSLYWYRQALGQGPEFLTYFNYEAQQDKSGLPNDRFSAERPEGSISTLTIQRTEQRDSAMYRCASSQPGQGFEKLFFGSGTQLSVL.

CDR3 in amino acids: CASNGQGVGTEAFF. CDR3 bases: TGTGCCAGCAATGGACAGGGGGTAGGCACTGAAGCTTTCTTT. The V and J genes are TRBV2 and TRBJ1-1; TRBD1 aligns across 10 bases. This CDR3 contains 14 residues. Per the germline V gene, CDR1 is SNHLY and CDR2 is FYNNEI. V trimming: 7 bases; J trimming: 4 bases; junction bases outside the gene matches: 6.

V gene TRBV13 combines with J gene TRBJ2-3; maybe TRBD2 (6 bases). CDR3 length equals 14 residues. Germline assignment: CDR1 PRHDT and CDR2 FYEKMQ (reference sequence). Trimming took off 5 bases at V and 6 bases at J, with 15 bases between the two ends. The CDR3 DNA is TGTGCCAGCAGCATCCGGGACTCCTCGGATACGCAGTATTTT. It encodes CASSIRDSSDTQYF.

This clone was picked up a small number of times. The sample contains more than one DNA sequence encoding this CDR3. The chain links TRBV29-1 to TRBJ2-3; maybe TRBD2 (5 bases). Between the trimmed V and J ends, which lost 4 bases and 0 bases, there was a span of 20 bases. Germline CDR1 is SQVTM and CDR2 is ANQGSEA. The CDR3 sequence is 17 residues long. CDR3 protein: CSVGVVAMDSSTDTQYF. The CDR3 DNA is TGCAGCGTTGGGGTGGTTGCGATGGACTCCAGCACAGATACGCAGTATTTT.

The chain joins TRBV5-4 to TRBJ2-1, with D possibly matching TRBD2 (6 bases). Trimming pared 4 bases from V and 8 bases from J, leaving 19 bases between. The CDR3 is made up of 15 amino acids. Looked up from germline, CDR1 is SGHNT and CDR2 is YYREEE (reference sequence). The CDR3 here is CASSGERLGVDEQFF. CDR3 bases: TGTGCCAGCAGCGGGGAGAGACTAGGAGTGGATGAGCAGTTCTTC.

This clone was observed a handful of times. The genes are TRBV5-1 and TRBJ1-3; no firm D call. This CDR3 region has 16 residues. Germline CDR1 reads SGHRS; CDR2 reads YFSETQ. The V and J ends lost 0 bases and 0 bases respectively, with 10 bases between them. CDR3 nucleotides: TGCGCCAGCAGCTTGGGAGAGCGGTTCTCTGGAAACACCATATATTTT. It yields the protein CASSLGERFSGNTIYF.

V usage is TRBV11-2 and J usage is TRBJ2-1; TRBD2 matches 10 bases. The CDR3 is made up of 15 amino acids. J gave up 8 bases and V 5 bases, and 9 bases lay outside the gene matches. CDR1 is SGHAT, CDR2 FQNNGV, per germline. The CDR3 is CASSLLAGNSDEQFF. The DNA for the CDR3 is TGTGCCAGCAGCCTACTAGCGGGGAACTCCGATGAGCAGTTCTTC.